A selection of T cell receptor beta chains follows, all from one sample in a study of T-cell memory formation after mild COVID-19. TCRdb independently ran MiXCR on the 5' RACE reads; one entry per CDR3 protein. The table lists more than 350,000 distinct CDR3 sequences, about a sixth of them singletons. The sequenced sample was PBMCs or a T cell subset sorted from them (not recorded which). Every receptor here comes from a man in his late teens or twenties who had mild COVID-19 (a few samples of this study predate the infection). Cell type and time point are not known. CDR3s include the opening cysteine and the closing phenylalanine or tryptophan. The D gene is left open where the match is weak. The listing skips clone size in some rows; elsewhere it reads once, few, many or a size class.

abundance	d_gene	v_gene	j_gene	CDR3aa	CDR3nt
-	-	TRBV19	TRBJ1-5	CASSAGYTQPQHF	TGTGCCAGTAGCGCAGGATACACTCAGCCCCAGCATTTT
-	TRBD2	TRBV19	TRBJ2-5	CASSGVRGANVETQYF	TGTGCCAGTTCCGGGGTGCGGGGGGCCAATGTAGAGACCCAGTACTTC
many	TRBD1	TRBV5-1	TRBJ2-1	CASSSWLTGGENEQFF	TGCGCCAGCAGCTCCTGGCTGACAGGGGGTGAGAATGAGCAGTTCTTC
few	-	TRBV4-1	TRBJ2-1	CASSQGTGTVHNEQFF	TGCGCCAGCAGCCAAGGAACCGGGACGGTCCACAATGAGCAGTTCTTC
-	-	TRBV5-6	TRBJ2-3	CASSSPRPTDTQYF	TGTGCCAGCAGCTCCCCTAGACCCACAGATACGCAGTATTTT
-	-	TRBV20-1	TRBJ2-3	CSASQSLTDTQYF	TGCAGTGCTAGTCAGAGCCTCACAGATACGCAGTATTTT
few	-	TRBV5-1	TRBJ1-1	CASSLRGPGDTEAFF	TGCGCCAGCAGCTTGAGAGGTCCCGGGGACACTGAAGCTTTCTTT
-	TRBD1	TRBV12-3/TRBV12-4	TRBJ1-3	CASSWDRGNTIYF	TGTGCCAGCAGTTGGGACAGAGGAAACACCATATATTTT
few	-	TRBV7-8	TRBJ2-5	CASSLLVLGRETQYF	TGTGCCAGCAGCTTATTGGTGTTGGGTCGGGAGACCCAGTACTTC
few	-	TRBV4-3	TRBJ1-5	CASSQDRGPRQHF	TGCGCCAGCAGCCAAGATAGGGGCCCCCGCCAGCATTTT